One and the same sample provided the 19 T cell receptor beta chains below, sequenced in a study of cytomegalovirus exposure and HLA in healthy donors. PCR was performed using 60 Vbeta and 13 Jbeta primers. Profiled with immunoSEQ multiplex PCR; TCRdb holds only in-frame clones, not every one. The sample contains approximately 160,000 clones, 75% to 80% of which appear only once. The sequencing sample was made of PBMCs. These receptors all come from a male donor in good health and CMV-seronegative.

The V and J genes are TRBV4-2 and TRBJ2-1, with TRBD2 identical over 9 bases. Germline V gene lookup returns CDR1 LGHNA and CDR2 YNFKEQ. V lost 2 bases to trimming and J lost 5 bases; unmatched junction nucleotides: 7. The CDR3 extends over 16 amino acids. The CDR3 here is CASSQRDLAGHNEQFF. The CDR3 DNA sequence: TGTGCCAGCAGCCAACGAGATCTAGCGGGACACAATGAGCAGTTCTTC.

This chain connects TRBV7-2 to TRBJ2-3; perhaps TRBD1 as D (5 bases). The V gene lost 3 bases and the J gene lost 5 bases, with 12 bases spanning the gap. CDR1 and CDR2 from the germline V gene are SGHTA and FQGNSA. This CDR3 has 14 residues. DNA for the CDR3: TGTGCCAGCAGCTTTCTGGGGCCACGAGATACGCAGTATTTT. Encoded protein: CASSFLGPRDTQYF.

CDR3 coding DNA: TGTGCCAGCAGTTATATATGGACAGGAATTAACACTGAAGCTTTCTTT. Protein sequence: CASSYIWTGINTEAFF. This chain links TRBV6-5 with TRBJ1-1; TRBD1 agrees at 7 bases. The CDR3 is made up of 16 amino acids. Germline loops: CDR1 MNHEY, CDR2 SVGAGI. V trimming: 3 bases; J trimming: 2 bases; junction bases outside the gene matches: 9.

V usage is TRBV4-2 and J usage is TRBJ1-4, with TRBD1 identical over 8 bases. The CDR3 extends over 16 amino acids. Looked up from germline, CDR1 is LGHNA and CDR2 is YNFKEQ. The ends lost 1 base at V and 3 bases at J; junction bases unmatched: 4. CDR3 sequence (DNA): TGTGCCAGCAGCCAAGCGACAGGGGTGGCTAATGAAAAACTGTTTTTT. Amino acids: CASSQATGVANEKLFF.

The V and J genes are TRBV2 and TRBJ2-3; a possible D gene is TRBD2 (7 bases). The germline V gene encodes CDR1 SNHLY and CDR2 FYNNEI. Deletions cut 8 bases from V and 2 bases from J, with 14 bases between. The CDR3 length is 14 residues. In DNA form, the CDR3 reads TGTGCCAGCGGGGGGCGGGGGCCCACAGATACGCAGTATTTT. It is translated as CASGGRGPTDTQYF.

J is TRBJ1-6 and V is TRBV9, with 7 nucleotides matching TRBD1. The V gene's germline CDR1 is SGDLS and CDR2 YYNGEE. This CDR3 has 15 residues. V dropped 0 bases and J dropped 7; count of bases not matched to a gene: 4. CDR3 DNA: TGTGCCAGCAGCGTAGGGCAGGGGGAAAATTCACCCCTCCACTTT. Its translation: CASSVGQGENSPLHF.

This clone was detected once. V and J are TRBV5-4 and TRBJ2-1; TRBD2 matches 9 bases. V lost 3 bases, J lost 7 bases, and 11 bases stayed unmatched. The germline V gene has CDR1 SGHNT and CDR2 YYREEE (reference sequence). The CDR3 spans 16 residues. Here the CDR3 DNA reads TGTGCCAGCAGCTCACCTTGGGCGGGAGGGGGTAATGAGCAGTTCTTC. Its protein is CASSSPWAGGGNEQFF.

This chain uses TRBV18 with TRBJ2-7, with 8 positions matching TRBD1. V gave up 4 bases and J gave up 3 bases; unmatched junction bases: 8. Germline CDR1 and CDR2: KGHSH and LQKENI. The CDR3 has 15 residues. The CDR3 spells CASSQLPGQVYEQYF. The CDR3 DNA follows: TGTGCCAGCTCACAACTGCCGGGACAGGTCTACGAGCAGTACTTC.

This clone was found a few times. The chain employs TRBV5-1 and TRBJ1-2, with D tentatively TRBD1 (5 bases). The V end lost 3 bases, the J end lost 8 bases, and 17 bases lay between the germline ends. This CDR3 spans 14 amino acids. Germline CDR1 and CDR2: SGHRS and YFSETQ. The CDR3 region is CASSYGGAGPGYTF. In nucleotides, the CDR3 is TGCGCCAGCAGCTACGGCGGGGCGGGGCCGGGCTACACCTTC.

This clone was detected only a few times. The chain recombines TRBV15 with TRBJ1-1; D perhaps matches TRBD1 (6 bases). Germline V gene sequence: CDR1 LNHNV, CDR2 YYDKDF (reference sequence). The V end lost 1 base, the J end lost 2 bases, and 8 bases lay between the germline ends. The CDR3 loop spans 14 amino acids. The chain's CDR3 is CATSRGGLNTEAFF. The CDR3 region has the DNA TGTGCCACCAGCAGAGGGGGGCTCAACACTGAAGCTTTCTTT.

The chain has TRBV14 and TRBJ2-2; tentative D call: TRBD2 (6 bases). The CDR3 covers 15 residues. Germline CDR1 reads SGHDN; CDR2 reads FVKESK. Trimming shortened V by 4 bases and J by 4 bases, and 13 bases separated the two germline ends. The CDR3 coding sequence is TGTGCCAGCAGCCCCGTCGGAGGGGCCACCGGGGAGCTGTTTTTT. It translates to CASSPVGGATGELFF.

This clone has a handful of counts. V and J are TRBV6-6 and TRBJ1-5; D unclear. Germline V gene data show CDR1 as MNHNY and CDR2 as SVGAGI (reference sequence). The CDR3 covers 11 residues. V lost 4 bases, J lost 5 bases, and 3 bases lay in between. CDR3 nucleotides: TGTGCCAGCAGTTCGGATCAGCCCCAGCATTTT. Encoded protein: CASSSDQPQHF.

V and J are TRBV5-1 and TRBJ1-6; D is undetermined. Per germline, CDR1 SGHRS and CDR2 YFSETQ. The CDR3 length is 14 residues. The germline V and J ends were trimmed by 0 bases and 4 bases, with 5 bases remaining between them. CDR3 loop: CASSLALYNSPLHF. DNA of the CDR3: TGCGCCAGCAGCTTGGCCCTGTATAATTCACCCCTCCACTTT.

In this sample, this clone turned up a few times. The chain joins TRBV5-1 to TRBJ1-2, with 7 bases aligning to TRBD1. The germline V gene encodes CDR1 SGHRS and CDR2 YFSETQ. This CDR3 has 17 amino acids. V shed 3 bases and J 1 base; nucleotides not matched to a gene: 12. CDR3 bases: TGCGCCAGCAGCTCCCGGGACAGCAGGAGGGTTAACTATGGCTACACCTTC. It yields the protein CASSSRDSRRVNYGYTF.

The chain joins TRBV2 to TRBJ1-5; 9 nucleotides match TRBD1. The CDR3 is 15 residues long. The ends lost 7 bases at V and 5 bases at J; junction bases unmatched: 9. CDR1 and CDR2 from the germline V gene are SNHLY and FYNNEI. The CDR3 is CASIRDREIDQPQHF. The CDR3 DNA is TGTGCCAGCATAAGGGACAGGGAAATCGATCAGCCCCAGCATTTT.

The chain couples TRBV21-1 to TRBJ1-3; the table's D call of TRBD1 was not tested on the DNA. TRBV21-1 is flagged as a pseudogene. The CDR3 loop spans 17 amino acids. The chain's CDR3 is CASSKEAGFSEGNTIYF. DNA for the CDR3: TGTGCCAGCAGCAAAGAGGCAGGCTTTAGTGAAGGAAACACCATATATTTT.

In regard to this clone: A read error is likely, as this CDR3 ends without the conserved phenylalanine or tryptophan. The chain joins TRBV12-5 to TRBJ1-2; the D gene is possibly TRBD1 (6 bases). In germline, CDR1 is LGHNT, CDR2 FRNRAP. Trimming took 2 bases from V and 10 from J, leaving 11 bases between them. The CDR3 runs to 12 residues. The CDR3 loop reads CASGLIRGNYTL. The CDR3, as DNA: TGTGCTAGTGGTTTGATCAGGGGAAACTACACCCTC.

The CDR3 reads CASSLAPFGAGEETQYF. The CDR3 coding sequence is TGCGCCAGCAGCTTGGCCCCTTTCGGTGCGGGAGAAGAGACCCAGTACTTC. The V and J genes are TRBV5-1 and TRBJ2-5; 7 bases are a match to TRBD2. Trimming took 0 bases from V and 3 from J; bases not matched to a gene: 11. This CDR3 region has 17 residues. Germline loops: CDR1 SGHRS, CDR2 YFSETQ.

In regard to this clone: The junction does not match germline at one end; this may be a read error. Written as DNA, the CDR3 is TGTTCCAGCAGCTTAGGCGGCTACAATGAGCAGTTCTTC. The encoded protein is CSSSLGGYNEQFF. The chain has TRBV7-3 and TRBJ2-1, with D uncertain. Germline V lookup: CDR1 SGHTA, CDR2 FQGTGA. The CDR3 runs 13 residues.